This T cell receptor beta chain was sequenced in a study of CD8 T cells in Susac syndrome. Study-wide points: The study's TCR sequencing and HLA analysis covered a relatively small number of individuals, and the study acknowledged this.

Worth noting for this clonotype: No antigen is known for it.

Random-hexamer reverse transcription was applied to roughly 0.5 to 1 ug RNA. A single record per CDR3 protein comes from TCRdb applying MiXCR to the immunoSEQ multiplex PCR reads. The sample holds 200,000 to 300,000 distinct CDR3 sequences; just over 90% are singletons and the top ten take 0.07% to 0.09%. Sequencing of TCR beta covered CD8+ and CD4+ T cells obtained from blood. TEMRA cells were FACS-enriched, while CD8+ and CD4+ T cells were negatively isolated. CDR1 MNHEY and CDR2 SVGAGI come from the germline V gene. The CDR3 loop spans 15 amino acids. The V gene lost 5 bases and the J gene lost 4 bases, with 14 bases spanning the gap.

The chain combines TRBV6-5 with TRBJ1-4; perhaps TRBD1 as D (5 bases). The specimen sequenced was CD4+ T cells from PBMCs. The sequence was obtained from a human donor with multiple sclerosis. The CDR3 reads CASSPTAKVNEKLFF. The CDR3, as DNA: TGTGCCAGCAGTCCGACAGCCAAGGTTAATGAAAAACTGTTTTTT.